These T cell receptor beta chains were read from a single sample in a study of blood T cells in healthy people across ages. MiXCR, run by TCRdb on the 5' RACE reads, gives a single entry per CDR3 protein. The table has about 800,000 distinct CDR3 sequences, about 25% seen once; the top ten hold 3% to 4.5%. These same records also appear under a second study, on T cells of mothers and their children.

The specimen sequenced was blood. Every receptor here comes from a boy aged 5-17 years in good health. The CDR3 runs from the conserved cysteine through the conserved F or W. Fields, in order: J gene, CDR3 length, V gene, clone size, D gene, CDR3 protein, CDR3 DNA. A D gene is named only where the DNA matches it firmly. A clone size is listed for some rows: how often the clone was seen (once, few, many), or a class if it is expanded.

J gene: TRBJ2-1
CDR3 length: 12
V gene: TRBV7-2
clone size: few
D gene: .
CDR3 protein: CASSSGIDEQFF
CDR3 DNA: TGTGCCAGCAGCTCCGGTATCGATGAGCAGTTCTTC

J gene: TRBJ2-5
CDR3 length: 13
V gene: TRBV7-2
clone size: few
D gene: .
CDR3 protein: CASSYTVRETQYF
CDR3 DNA: TGTGCCAGCAGCTACACGGTGCGAGAGACCCAGTACTTC

J gene: TRBJ2-3
CDR3 length: 15
V gene: TRBV6-6
clone size: few
D gene: TRBD1
CDR3 protein: CASSPGTDHTDTQYF
CDR3 DNA: TGTGCCAGCAGCCCCGGGACAGATCACACAGATACGCAGTATTTT

J gene: TRBJ2-1
CDR3 length: 15
V gene: TRBV9
clone size: .
D gene: .
CDR3 protein: CASSVVSGGFNEQFF
CDR3 DNA: TGTGCCAGCAGCGTAGTCTCGGGGGGCTTCAATGAGCAGTTCTTC

J gene: TRBJ2-1
CDR3 length: 15
V gene: TRBV5-6
clone size: few
D gene: TRBD2
CDR3 protein: CASTKSGGRRNEQFF
CDR3 DNA: TGTGCCAGCACGAAATCGGGCGGGAGGCGGAATGAGCAGTTCTTC

J gene: TRBJ2-7
CDR3 length: 15
V gene: TRBV4-1
clone size: .
D gene: TRBD2
CDR3 protein: CASSQVPSGRYEQYF
CDR3 DNA: TGCGCCAGCAGCCAAGTTCCTAGCGGGAGATACGAGCAGTACTTC

J gene: TRBJ1-6
CDR3 length: 15
V gene: TRBV20-1
clone size: few
D gene: .
CDR3 protein: CSARAGTGRYSPLHF
CDR3 DNA: TGCAGTGCTAGAGCGGGCACAGGGCGGTATTCACCCCTCCACTTT

J gene: TRBJ2-3
CDR3 length: 16
V gene: TRBV7-9
clone size: .
D gene: .
CDR3 protein: CASSFRDSLSTDTQYF
CDR3 DNA: TGTGCCAGCAGCTTTAGGGACTCCCTGAGCACAGATACGCAGTATTTT

J gene: TRBJ2-1
CDR3 length: 15
V gene: TRBV6-5
clone size: few
D gene: .
CDR3 protein: CASSPSQGSRDEQFF
CDR3 DNA: TGTGCCAGCAGTCCCTCCCAGGGTTCAAGGGATGAGCAGTTCTTC

J gene: TRBJ1-5
CDR3 length: 12
V gene: TRBV19
clone size: .
D gene: .
CDR3 protein: CASTTRRQPQHF
CDR3 DNA: TGTGCCAGCACCACGCGACGTCAGCCCCAGCATTTT

J gene: TRBJ1-3
CDR3 length: 19
V gene: TRBV6-1
clone size: .
D gene: TRBD1
CDR3 protein: CASSPGTGKRGHSGNTIYF
CDR3 DNA: TGTGCCAGCAGTCCCGGGACAGGGAAGAGGGGTCACTCTGGAAACACCATATATTTT

J gene: TRBJ1-1
CDR3 length: 13
V gene: TRBV11-1
clone size: once
D gene: .
CDR3 protein: CASSRQATGEAFF
CDR3 DNA: TGTGCCAGCAGCCGCCAGGCTACTGGTGAAGCTTTCTTT

J gene: TRBJ2-5
CDR3 length: 11
V gene: TRBV20-1
clone size: .
D gene: .
CDR3 protein: CSAKSVGAQYF
CDR3 DNA: TGCAGTGCAAAATCCGTTGGGGCCCAGTACTTC

J gene: TRBJ2-5
CDR3 length: 11
V gene: TRBV12-3/TRBV12-4
clone size: few
D gene: .
CDR3 protein: CASSSPAGQYF
CDR3 DNA: TGTGCCAGCAGTTCCCCGGCAGGCCAGTACTTC

J gene: TRBJ2-5
CDR3 length: 16
V gene: TRBV7-9
clone size: .
D gene: TRBD2
CDR3 protein: CASRRRLAGDQETQYF
CDR3 DNA: TGTGCCAGCAGGCGAAGGCTAGCGGGGGACCAAGAGACCCAGTACTTC

J gene: TRBJ2-5
CDR3 length: 15
V gene: TRBV12-3/TRBV12-4
clone size: few
D gene: .
CDR3 protein: CASSSQTGNQETQYF
CDR3 DNA: TGTGCCAGCAGTTCTCAAACGGGGAACCAAGAGACCCAGTACTTC

J gene: TRBJ1-3
CDR3 length: 17
V gene: TRBV9
clone size: .
D gene: TRBD1
CDR3 protein: CASSYKDRGFSGNTIYF
CDR3 DNA: TGTGCCAGCAGCTATAAGGACAGGGGCTTCTCTGGAAACACCATATATTTT

J gene: TRBJ2-3
CDR3 length: 12
V gene: TRBV19
clone size: .
D gene: .
CDR3 protein: CASSIDTDTQYF
CDR3 DNA: TGTGCCAGTAGTATAGACACAGATACGCAGTATTTT

J gene: TRBJ2-2
CDR3 length: 16
V gene: TRBV6-2/TRBV6-3
clone size: few
D gene: .
CDR3 protein: CASSYLRIGGTGELFF
CDR3 DNA: TGTGCCAGCAGTTACCTCCGGATCGGGGGCACCGGGGAGCTGTTTTTT

J gene: TRBJ2-5
CDR3 length: 14
V gene: TRBV7-8
clone size: few
D gene: TRBD1
CDR3 protein: CASSQQGASETQYF
CDR3 DNA: TGTGCCAGCAGCCAACAGGGGGCTTCTGAGACCCAGTACTTC

J gene: TRBJ2-3
CDR3 length: 17
V gene: TRBV5-1
clone size: many
D gene: TRBD1
CDR3 protein: CASSSSGTGSSLDTQYF
CDR3 DNA: TGCGCCAGCAGCTCATCCGGGACAGGGAGTTCGTTAGATACGCAGTATTTT

J gene: TRBJ1-1
CDR3 length: 14
V gene: TRBV27
clone size: few
D gene: .
CDR3 protein: CASIIRQENTEAFF
CDR3 DNA: TGTGCCAGCATAATACGACAGGAGAACACTGAAGCTTTCTTT

J gene: TRBJ1-1
CDR3 length: 14
V gene: TRBV5-1
clone size: few
D gene: .
CDR3 protein: CASSEGGPGTSTFF
CDR3 DNA: TGCGCCAGCAGCGAAGGGGGGCCGGGAACATCAACTTTCTTT

J gene: TRBJ2-4
CDR3 length: 13
V gene: TRBV27
clone size: .
D gene: .
CDR3 protein: CASSLSPENIQYF
CDR3 DNA: TGTGCCAGCAGTTTATCTCCGGAAAACATTCAGTACTTC

J gene: TRBJ2-3
CDR3 length: 14
V gene: TRBV7-3
clone size: few
D gene: .
CDR3 protein: CASSLMANTDTQYF
CDR3 DNA: TGTGCCAGCAGCTTAATGGCCAACACAGATACGCAGTATTTT

J gene: TRBJ2-5
CDR3 length: 12
V gene: TRBV6-2/TRBV6-3
clone size: few
D gene: .
CDR3 protein: CASTYRRETQYF
CDR3 DNA: TGTGCCAGCACCTACCGCCGGGAGACCCAGTACTTC

J gene: TRBJ2-3
CDR3 length: 14
V gene: TRBV3-1
clone size: many
D gene: TRBD2
CDR3 protein: CASSQGGGGTRPYF
CDR3 DNA: TGTGCCAGCAGCCAAGGGGGGGGAGGGACCCGTCCGTATTTT

J gene: TRBJ2-7
CDR3 length: 16
V gene: TRBV5-5
clone size: few
D gene: .
CDR3 protein: CASSFRVGSFSYEQYF
CDR3 DNA: TGTGCCAGCAGCTTTAGAGTGGGCAGCTTCTCCTACGAGCAGTACTTC

J gene: TRBJ2-1
CDR3 length: 16
V gene: TRBV24-1
clone size: .
D gene: TRBD2
CDR3 protein: CATSEELAGGRNERFF
CDR3 DNA: TGTGCCACCAGTGAAGAACTAGCGGGAGGTCGAAATGAGCGGTTCTTC

J gene: TRBJ1-4
CDR3 length: 14
V gene: TRBV7-9
clone size: .
D gene: .
CDR3 protein: CACSRYRDVEKLFF
CDR3 DNA: TGTGCCTGCAGCAGATACAGGGACGTCGAAAAACTGTTTTTT

J gene: TRBJ2-3
CDR3 length: 12
V gene: TRBV28
clone size: .
D gene: .
CDR3 protein: CASMGGTDTQYF
CDR3 DNA: TGTGCCAGCATGGGGGGAACAGATACGCAGTATTTT

J gene: TRBJ1-3
CDR3 length: 16
V gene: TRBV9
clone size: .
D gene: TRBD1
CDR3 protein: CASSFRDRVSGNTIYF
CDR3 DNA: TGTGCCAGCAGCTTCCGGGACAGAGTCTCTGGAAACACCATATATTTT

J gene: TRBJ2-1
CDR3 length: 14
V gene: TRBV20-1
clone size: .
D gene: TRBD2
CDR3 protein: CSVSGGLTYNEQFF
CDR3 DNA: TGCAGTGTTAGCGGGGGCCTCACCTACAATGAGCAGTTCTTC

J gene: TRBJ2-7
CDR3 length: 16
V gene: TRBV28
clone size: .
D gene: TRBD1
CDR3 protein: CASSGGQAGFSYEQYF
CDR3 DNA: TGTGCCAGCAGTGGGGGACAGGCCGGTTTCTCCTACGAGCAGTACTTC

J gene: TRBJ2-6
CDR3 length: 14
V gene: TRBV6-2/TRBV6-3
clone size: many
D gene: .
CDR3 protein: CASSLGEGANVLTF
CDR3 DNA: TGTGCCAGCAGTCTCGGGGAAGGGGCCAACGTCCTGACTTTC

J gene: TRBJ2-1
CDR3 length: 20
V gene: TRBV28
clone size: few
D gene: TRBD1
CDR3 protein: CASSLGLELWDRGLGNEQFF
CDR3 DNA: TGTGCCAGCAGTTTGGGGTTGGAGTTATGGGACAGGGGGCTTGGCAATGAGCAGTTCTTC

J gene: TRBJ2-1
CDR3 length: 19
V gene: TRBV7-8
clone size: .
D gene: TRBD2
CDR3 protein: CASSSAETSGGVTYNEQFF
CDR3 DNA: TGTGCCAGCAGCTCCGCGGAGACTAGCGGGGGGGTAACCTACAATGAGCAGTTCTTC

J gene: TRBJ2-2
CDR3 length: 13
V gene: TRBV28
clone size: .
D gene: .
CDR3 protein: CASSSPDSGELFF
CDR3 DNA: TGTGCCAGCAGTTCCCCGGACTCCGGGGAGCTGTTTTTT

J gene: TRBJ2-3
CDR3 length: 17
V gene: TRBV20-1
clone size: .
D gene: TRBD2
CDR3 protein: CSALIPGLAGLEDTQYF
CDR3 DNA: TGCAGTGCACTTATTCCGGGACTAGCGGGATTGGAAGATACGCAGTATTTT

J gene: TRBJ2-5
CDR3 length: 14
V gene: TRBV20-1
clone size: few
D gene: TRBD1
CDR3 protein: CSASHTGGRETQYF
CDR3 DNA: TGCAGTGCGTCGCACACAGGGGGCAGGGAGACCCAGTACTTC